Following are 5 T cell receptor beta chains from one sample sequenced in a study of shared clonotypes between healthy human individuals. Here immunoSEQ multiplex PCR was the method, and the copy in TCRdb shows in-frame clones only, minus some. Of more than 1 million clones listed, 75% to 80% are singletons. Sequencing input: memory CD4+ T cells from PBMCs. Specified subset: CD45RA-negative fraction. These receptor sequences come from a man younger than 35 in good health. Some clones in this sample may be carry-over from other donors' samples.

V is TRBV27 and J is TRBJ2-1; 8 positions agree with TRBD1. This CDR3 has 15 amino acids. Unmatched junction bases numbered 10, after V lost 5 bases and J lost 7 bases. Germline CDR1 and CDR2: MNHEY and SMNVEV (reference sequence). CDR3 loop: CASSGSGTGENEQFF. CDR3 sequence (DNA): TGTGCCAGCAGTGGCTCCGGGACAGGAGAGAATGAGCAGTTCTTC.

V gene TRBV7-3 combines with J gene TRBJ2-7; 7 nucleotides line up with TRBD2. Trimming cost V 3 bases and J 2 bases; bases outside gene matches: 7. CDR3 length: 15 amino acids. Germline V gives CDR1 SGHTA, CDR2 FQGTGA. The CDR3 spells CASSFGPSGPYEQYF. For the CDR3, the DNA is TGTGCCAGCAGCTTCGGTCCTAGCGGACCCTACGAGCAGTACTTC.

The chain carries TRBV11-2 and TRBJ2-2; TRBD2 matches 12 bases. Germline CDR1 reads SGHAT; CDR2 reads FQNNGV. J was trimmed by 1 base and V by 5 bases; bases with no gene match: 2. The CDR3 is 16 residues long. The CDR3 DNA follows: TGTGCCAGCAGCCCGACTAGCGGGAGGAACACCGGGGAGCTGTTTTTT. Its protein product is CASSPTSGRNTGELFF.

V and J are TRBV5-1 and TRBJ2-3, with TRBD2 matching over 12 bases. The CDR3 has 15 residues. After removal of 5 bases from V and 2 bases from J, the junction contained 3 bases not matched to a gene. Germline V gene sequence: CDR1 SGHRS, CDR2 YFSETQ. In DNA, the CDR3 is TGCGCCAGCAGGCGACTAGCGGGGGACACAGATACGCAGTATTTT. Translated, it gives CASRRLAGDTDTQYF. The whole variable domain, filled in from reference TRBV5-1 and TRBJ2-3, reads KAGVTQTPRYLIKTRGQQVTLSCSPISGHRSVSWYQQTPGQGLQFLFEYFSETQRNKGNFPGRFSGRQFSNSRSEMNVSTLELGDSALYLCASRRLAGDTDTQYFGPGTRLTVL.

This CDR3 reads CASSLGTSGGTYNEQFF. The CDR3 coding sequence is TGTGCCAGCAGTTTAGGGACTAGCGGAGGTACCTACAATGAGCAGTTCTTC. The chain joins TRBV28 to TRBJ2-1; 11 nucleotides align to TRBD2. Unmatched junction bases numbered 5, after V lost 2 bases and J lost 2 bases. There are 17 residues in the CDR3. Germline V gene sequence: CDR1 MDHEN, CDR2 SYDVKM.